This TCR beta chain was retrieved from a study of control samples from healthy donors and cancer patients. TCRdb's copy holds only in-frame clones and misses some; the assay was immunoSEQ multiplex PCR. This table has approximately 100,000 clones, 70% to 90% appearing once. This CDR3 contains 16 residues. Germline-derived CDR1 and CDR2 are KGHSH and LQKENI. Losses at the gene ends were 3 bases for V and 0 bases for J; bases not matched to a gene: 2. Sequencing input: blood. The chain has TRBV18 and TRBJ2-6, with TRBD2 matching over 7 bases. This TCR was sampled from a woman aged 40 to 50 in good health. The CDR3 region is CASSPTGGSGANVLTF. The CDR3 nucleotides are TGTGCCAGCTCACCGACGGGAGGCTCTGGGGCCAACGTCCTGACTTTC.